This TCR beta chain was profiled in a study of T cells after yellow fever vaccination. Study results and limitations: Among all clonotypes, a small share was observed in both CD4 and CD8 compartments.

Researchers made TCR cDNA using 5'RACE template switching, and this step added a universal primer site and UMIs. Via MiXCR, TCRdb re-called the 5' RACE reads, giving one row per CDR3 protein. The sample has 300,000 to 350,000 distinct CDR3 sequences; approximately 4.2% are singletons. Concerning this clonotype itself: Its antigen is as yet unknown.

The V gene's germline CDR1 is MNHNY and CDR2 SVGAGI (reference sequence). With 3 bases clipped from V and 2 bases from J, the junction kept 7 bases outside the gene matches. The CDR3 totals 17 residues. This chain links TRBV6-6 with TRBJ2-3, with 11 bases aligning to TRBD1. This receptor was taken from a man aged 18 to 29 who received the YFV17D yellow fever vaccine. Sample: PBMCs, taken 5 days after the yellow fever booster vaccination. CDR3 amino acids: CASSYYGTGGTTDTQYF. CDR3 nucleotides: TGTGCCAGCAGTTATTACGGGACAGGGGGTACCACAGATACGCAGTATTTT.